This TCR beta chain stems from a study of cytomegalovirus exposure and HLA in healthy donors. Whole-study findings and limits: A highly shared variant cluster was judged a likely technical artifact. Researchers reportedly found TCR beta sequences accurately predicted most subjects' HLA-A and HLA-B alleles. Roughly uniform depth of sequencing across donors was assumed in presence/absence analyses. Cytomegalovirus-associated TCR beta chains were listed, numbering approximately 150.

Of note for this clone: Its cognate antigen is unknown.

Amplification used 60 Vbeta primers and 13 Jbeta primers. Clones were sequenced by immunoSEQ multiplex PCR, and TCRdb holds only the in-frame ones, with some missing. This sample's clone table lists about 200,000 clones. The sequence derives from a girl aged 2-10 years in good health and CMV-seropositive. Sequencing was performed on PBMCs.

CDR3 region: CASSGQGPWMGQPQHF. As DNA, the CDR3 is TGTGCCAGCAGTGGGCAGGGCCCTTGGATGGGTCAGCCCCAGCATTTT. V is TRBV2 and J is TRBJ1-5; a possible D gene is TRBD1 (5 bases). This CDR3 is built from 16 residues. CDR1 SNHLY and CDR2 FYNNEI come from the germline V gene. With 4 bases removed from V and 6 bases from J, the gap between germline ends came to 19 bases.